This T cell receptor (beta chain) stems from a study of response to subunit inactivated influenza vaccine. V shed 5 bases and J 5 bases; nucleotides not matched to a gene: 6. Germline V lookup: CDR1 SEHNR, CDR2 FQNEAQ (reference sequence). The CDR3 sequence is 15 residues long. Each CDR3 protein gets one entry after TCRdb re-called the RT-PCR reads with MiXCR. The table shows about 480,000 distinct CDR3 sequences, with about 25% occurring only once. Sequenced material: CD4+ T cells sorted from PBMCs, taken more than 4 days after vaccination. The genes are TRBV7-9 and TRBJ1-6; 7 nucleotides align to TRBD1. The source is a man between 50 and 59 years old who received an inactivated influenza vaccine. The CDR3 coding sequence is TGTGCCAGCAGCCCAATGGGACAGAATAATTCACCCCTCCACTTT. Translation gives CASSPMGQNNSPLHF.